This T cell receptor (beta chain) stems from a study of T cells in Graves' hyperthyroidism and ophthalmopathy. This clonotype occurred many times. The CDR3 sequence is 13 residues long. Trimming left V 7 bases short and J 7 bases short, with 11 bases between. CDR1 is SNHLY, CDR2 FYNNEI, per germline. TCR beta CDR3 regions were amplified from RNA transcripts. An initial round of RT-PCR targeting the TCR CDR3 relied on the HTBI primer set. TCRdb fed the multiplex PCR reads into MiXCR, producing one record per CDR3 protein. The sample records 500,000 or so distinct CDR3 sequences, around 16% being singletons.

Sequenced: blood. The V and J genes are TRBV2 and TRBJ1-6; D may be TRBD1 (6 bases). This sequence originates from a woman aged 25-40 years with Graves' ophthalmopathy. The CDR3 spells CASTGTWNSPLHF. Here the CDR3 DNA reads TGTGCCAGCACCGGGACATGGAATTCACCCCTCCACTTT.